Shown below are 23 T cell receptor beta chains from a single sample sequenced in a study of blood T cell repertoires in COVID-19. Method: immunoSEQ multiplex PCR; TCRdb's copy keeps in-frame clones and lacks some. The data show a few hundred thousand clones, with about nine tenths seen just once and 0.94% held by the top ten. Sequenced material: peripheral blood. The receptors originated from a woman in her forties who had recovered from COVID-19.

V and J are TRBV7-9 and TRBJ1-6, with 7 bases identical to TRBD1. The CDR3 runs to 15 residues. The V gene's germline CDR1 is SEHNR and CDR2 FQNEAQ (reference sequence). V lost 5 bases and J lost 4; bases outside the gene matches: 5. The chain's CDR3 is CASSPGQSYNSPLHF. CDR3 nucleotides: TGTGCCAGCAGCCCGGGACAGTCGTATAATTCACCCCTCCACTTT.

This chain links TRBV7-9 with TRBJ1-1; weak D call: TRBD1 (5 bases). CDR3 length: 16 amino acids. CDR1 is SEHNR, CDR2 FQNEAQ, per germline (reference sequence). V was clipped by 7 bases and J by 0 bases, with 18 bases between them. The CDR3 DNA follows: TGTGCCAGCACCGGCTTCCAGGGTTCTATGAACACTGAAGCTTTCTTT. Residues: CASTGFQGSMNTEAFF.

This chain joins TRBV4-1 and TRBJ2-2, with 12 positions matching TRBD1. The CDR3 sequence is 17 residues long. CDR1 MGHRA and CDR2 YSYEKL come from the germline V gene. Trimming took 2 bases from V and 5 from J; bases not matched to a gene: 6. Here the CDR3 reads CASSQPRDRGLTGELFF. CDR3 bases: TGCGCCAGCAGCCAACCGCGGGACAGGGGGCTTACCGGGGAGCTGTTTTTT.

The CDR3 region is CASRGQGANTGELFF. The CDR3 DNA sequence: TGTGCCAGCAGGGGACAGGGGGCAAACACCGGGGAGCTGTTTTTT. The chain uses TRBV2 and TRBJ2-2; TRBD1 matches at 12 bases. Germline V gene data show CDR1 as SNHLY and CDR2 as FYNNEI. Trimming at V came to 6 bases and at J to 2 bases, leaving 1 base not matched to a gene. The length of the CDR3 is 15 residues.

V is TRBV27 and J is TRBJ1-6, with 10 bases identical to TRBD1. Germline CDR1 MNHEY, CDR2 SMNVEV (reference sequence). CDR3 size: 15 residues. V shed 5 bases, J shed 8 bases, and the junction held 6 bases outside the gene matches. The CDR3 sequence is CASSPGTGEYSPLHF. The CDR3 DNA is TGTGCCAGCAGTCCTGGGACAGGGGAGTATTCACCCCTCCACTTT.

This clone was seen just once. The chain joins TRBV12-3 or TRBV12-4 to TRBJ2-7; tentatively, D is TRBD1 (5 bases). With 6 bases removed from V and 6 bases from J, the gap between germline ends came to 12 bases. The CDR3 has 12 amino acids. CDR3 sequence: CASRLTGSEQYF. The DNA of the CDR3 is TGTGCCAGCAGGCTCACAGGATCCGAGCAGTACTTC.

CDR3 bases: TGTGCCAGCAGCCCAACTCGACAGGGAAGAGTCTCTGGCTACACCTTC. This encodes CASSPTRQGRVSGYTF. The V call is TRBV3-1 (or the pseudogene TRBV3-2), the J call TRBJ1-2; TRBD1 matches at 7 bases. V dropped 4 bases and J dropped 7; count of bases not matched to a gene: 15. This CDR3 spans 16 amino acids. The germline V gene encodes CDR1 LGHDT and CDR2 YNNKEL (reference sequence).

This CDR3 reads CSASDPSYEQYF. CDR3 sequence (DNA): TGCAGTGCTAGTGACCCATCCTACGAGCAGTACTTC. The chain links TRBV20-1 to TRBJ2-7; D not resolved. This CDR3 is 12 amino acids long. CDR1 and CDR2 from the germline V gene are DFQATT and SNEGSKA (reference sequence). V was cut by 3 bases and J by 1 base, with 7 bases left in between.

The chain carries TRBV29-1 and TRBJ2-7, with 7 bases lining up with TRBD1. CDR1 SQVTM and CDR2 ANQGSEA come from the germline V gene. This CDR3 is built from 12 residues. Trimming cost V 8 bases and J 6 bases; bases outside gene matches: 10. CDR3 sequence reads: CSSLTGVGEQYF. DNA of the CDR3: TGCAGCTCTCTAACAGGGGTGGGCGAGCAGTACTTC.

V and J are TRBV30 and TRBJ2-1; 7 bases map to TRBD1. Germline V CDR1 and CDR2: GTSNPN, SVGIG (reference sequence). The CDR3 is 14 amino acids. Germline trimming cut 3 bases from V and 3 bases from J; bases unmatched to any gene: 5. The chain's CDR3 is CAWSPGQNYNEQFF. Written as DNA, the CDR3 is TGTGCCTGGAGCCCGGGACAGAACTACAATGAGCAGTTCTTC.

The genes are TRBV6-6 and TRBJ2-1; 7 bases are a match to TRBD2. After removal of 4 bases from V and 8 bases from J, the junction contained 8 bases not matched to a gene. Per germline, CDR1 MNHNY and CDR2 SVGAGI (reference sequence). The CDR3 runs 14 residues. As DNA, the CDR3 is TGTGCCAGCAGTTGGAAGGGCGGGAGCGATGAGCAGTTCTTC. Its protein is CASSWKGGSDEQFF.

The chain's CDR3 is CSVESGRQGSEQFF. CDR3 nucleotides: TGCAGCGTTGAATCCGGAAGACAGGGCAGTGAGCAGTTCTTC. The rearrangement uses TRBV29-1 and TRBJ2-1; TRBD1 matches at 7 bases. Trimming at V came to 2 bases and at J to 9 bases, leaving 10 bases not matched to a gene. The CDR3 has 14 residues. Germline loops: CDR1 SQVTM, CDR2 ANQGSEA.

The rearrangement joins TRBV27 to TRBJ1-6, with 7 bases that match TRBD1. Germline CDR1 MNHEY, CDR2 SMNVEV (reference sequence). V shed 6 bases, J shed 5 bases, and the junction held 1 base outside the gene matches. The CDR3 sequence is 13 residues long. CDR3 protein: CASRQGNNSPLHF. CDR3 in DNA: TGTGCCAGCAGACAGGGGAATAATTCACCCCTCCACTTT.

The chain is built from TRBV5-1 and TRBJ2-1, with a tentative D call TRBD2 (6 bases). The CDR3 is 16 amino acids. V was shortened by 0 bases and J by 1 base, with 11 bases between the two germline ends. CDR1 SGHRS and CDR2 YFSETQ come from the germline V gene. CDR3 loop: CASSLAPGESYNEQFF. For the CDR3, the DNA is TGCGCCAGCAGCTTGGCCCCGGGAGAATCCTACAATGAGCAGTTCTTC.

V gene TRBV19 combines with J gene TRBJ1-3, with 8 bases aligning to TRBD1. After removal of 5 bases from V and 3 bases from J, the junction contained 9 bases not matched to a gene. The CDR3 has 16 amino acids. The V gene's germline CDR1 is LNHDA and CDR2 SQIVND (reference sequence). The DNA of the CDR3 is TGTGCCAGTAGTCCCATACCGGGGACAGGTGGAAACACCATATATTTT. Residues: CASSPIPGTGGNTIYF.

The chain couples TRBV28 to TRBJ2-3, with 9 bases lining up with TRBD2. Looked up from germline, CDR1 is MDHEN and CDR2 is SYDVKM. The CDR3 length is 16 residues. After removal of 5 bases from V and 6 bases from J, the junction contained 12 bases not matched to a gene. The DNA of the CDR3 is TGTGCCAGCAGTGGGGAGGCGGGACTAGCTTCCGATACGCAGTATTTT. Protein: CASSGEAGLASDTQYF.

The chain employs TRBV7-8 and TRBJ1-5; D is ambiguous. This CDR3 spans 16 amino acids. Germline assignment: CDR1 SGHVS and CDR2 FQNEAQ. Between the trimmed V and J ends, which lost 1 base and 3 bases, there was a span of 13 bases. CDR3: CASSLEAINNNQPQHF. The CDR3, as DNA: TGTGCCAGCAGCTTAGAAGCCATAAATAACAATCAGCCCCAGCATTTT.

This rearrangement joins TRBV18 to TRBJ2-7; TRBD2 matches at 7 bases. The CDR3 has 16 amino acids. CDR1 KGHSH and CDR2 LQKENI come from the germline V gene. J lost 1 base, V lost 1 base, and 7 bases had no gene match. In DNA, the CDR3 is TGTGCCAGCTCACCACAGGAGGGAGGGGCTTCCTACGAGCAGTACTTC. As protein: CASSPQEGGASYEQYF.

V gene TRBV28 combines with J gene TRBJ2-1; TRBD2 is a possible D gene (6 bases). This CDR3 region has 13 residues. Trimming removed 8 bases at V and 1 base at J, with 9 bases between. CDR1 MDHEN and CDR2 SYDVKM come from the germline V gene. The CDR3 reads CASSLASYNEQFF. Here the CDR3 DNA reads TGTGCCAGCTCTCTAGCGTCCTACAATGAGCAGTTCTTC.

CDR3 nucleotide sequence: TGTGCCAGCAGTACCGGTACGAATGAAAAACTGTTTTTT. Its protein product is CASSTGTNEKLFF. V is TRBV28 and J is TRBJ1-4; D not certain. Per germline, CDR1 MDHEN and CDR2 SYDVKM. CDR3 length equals 13 residues. V gave up 5 bases and J gave up 5 bases, with 9 bases separating them.

The chain carries TRBV30 and TRBJ2-2; the match to TRBD1 covers 9 bases. V shed 0 bases, J shed 3 bases, and the junction held 2 bases outside the gene matches. The CDR3 is 15 residues long. Germline V gene sequence: CDR1 GTSNPN, CDR2 SVGIG (reference sequence). The CDR3 region is CAWSVRDRDTGELFF. The CDR3 DNA reads TGTGCCTGGAGTGTAAGGGACAGGGACACCGGGGAGCTGTTTTTT.

The V and J genes are TRBV30 and TRBJ1-2; 10 positions match TRBD1. V was pared by 5 bases and J by 5 bases, with 8 bases of the junction left unmatched. This CDR3 has 14 amino acids. Per germline, CDR1 GTSNPN and CDR2 SVGIG (reference sequence). CDR3 nucleotides: TGTGCCTGGTTTAGTAAGGGACAGGGGTATGGCTACACCTTC. Translation gives CAWFSKGQGYGYTF.

CDR3 nucleotide sequence: TGTGCCAGCAGTTTTCGGACTAGCGGTAAGAGCTCCTACGAGCAGTACTTC. It specifies CASSFRTSGKSSYEQYF. The chain uses TRBV27 and TRBJ2-7; 10 nucleotides align to TRBD2. The CDR3 has 17 amino acids. The V and J ends lost 3 bases and 0 bases, in that order; junction bases with no gene match: 8. Germline-derived CDR1 and CDR2 are MNHEY and SMNVEV (reference sequence).